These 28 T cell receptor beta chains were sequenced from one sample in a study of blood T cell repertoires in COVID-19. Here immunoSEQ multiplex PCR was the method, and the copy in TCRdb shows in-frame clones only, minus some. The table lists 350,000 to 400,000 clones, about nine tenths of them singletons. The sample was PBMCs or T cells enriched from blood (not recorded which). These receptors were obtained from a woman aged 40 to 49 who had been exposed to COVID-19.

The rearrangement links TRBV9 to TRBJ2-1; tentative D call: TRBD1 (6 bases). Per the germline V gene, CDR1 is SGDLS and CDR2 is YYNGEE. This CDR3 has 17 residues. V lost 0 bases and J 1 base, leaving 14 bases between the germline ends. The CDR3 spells CASSVVGSGVSYNEQFF. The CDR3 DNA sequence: TGTGCCAGCAGCGTAGTCGGATCAGGGGTGTCCTACAATGAGCAGTTCTTC.

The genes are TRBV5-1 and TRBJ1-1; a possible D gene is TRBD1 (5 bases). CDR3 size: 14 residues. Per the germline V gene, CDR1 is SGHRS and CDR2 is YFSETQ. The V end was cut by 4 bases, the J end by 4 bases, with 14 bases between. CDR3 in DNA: TGCGCCAGCAGCCTGACAAACGGGGGCACTGAAGCTTTCTTT. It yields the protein CASSLTNGGTEAFF.

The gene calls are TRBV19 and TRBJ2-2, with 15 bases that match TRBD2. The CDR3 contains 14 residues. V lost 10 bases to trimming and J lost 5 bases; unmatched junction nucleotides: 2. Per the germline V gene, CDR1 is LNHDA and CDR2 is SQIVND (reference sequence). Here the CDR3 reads CATGLAGGTGELFF. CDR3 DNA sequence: TGTGCCACTGGACTAGCGGGAGGGACCGGGGAGCTGTTTTTT.

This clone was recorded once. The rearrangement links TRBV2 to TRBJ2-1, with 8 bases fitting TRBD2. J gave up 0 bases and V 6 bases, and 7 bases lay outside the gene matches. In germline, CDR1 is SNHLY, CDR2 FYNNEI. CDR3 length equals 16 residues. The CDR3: CASRARLAPSYNEQFF. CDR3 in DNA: TGTGCCAGCAGAGCCCGACTAGCGCCCTCCTACAATGAGCAGTTCTTC.

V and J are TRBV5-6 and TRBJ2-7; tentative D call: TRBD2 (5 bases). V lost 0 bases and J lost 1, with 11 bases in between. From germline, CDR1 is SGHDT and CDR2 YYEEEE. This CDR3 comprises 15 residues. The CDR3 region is CASSLDGGHSYEQYF. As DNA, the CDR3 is TGTGCCAGCAGCTTGGATGGCGGGCATTCCTACGAGCAGTACTTC.

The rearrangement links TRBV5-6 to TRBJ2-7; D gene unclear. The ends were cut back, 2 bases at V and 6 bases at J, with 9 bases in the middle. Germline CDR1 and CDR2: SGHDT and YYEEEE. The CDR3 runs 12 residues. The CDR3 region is CASSFSGSEQYF. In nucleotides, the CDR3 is TGTGCCAGCAGCTTCTCCGGTAGCGAGCAGTACTTC.

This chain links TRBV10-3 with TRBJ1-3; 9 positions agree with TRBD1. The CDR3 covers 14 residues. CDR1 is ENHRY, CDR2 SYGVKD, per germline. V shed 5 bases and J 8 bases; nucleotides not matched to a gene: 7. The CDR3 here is CAISYGDRADTIYF. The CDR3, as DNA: TGTGCCATCAGTTATGGGGACAGGGCGGACACCATATATTTT.

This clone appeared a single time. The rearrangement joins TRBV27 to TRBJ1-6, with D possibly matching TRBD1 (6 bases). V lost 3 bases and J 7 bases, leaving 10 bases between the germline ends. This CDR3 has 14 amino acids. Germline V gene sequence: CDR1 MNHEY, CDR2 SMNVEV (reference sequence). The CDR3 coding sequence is TGTGCCAGCAGTTTCCCGGGACAAAATTCACCCCTCCACTTT. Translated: CASSFPGQNSPLHF.

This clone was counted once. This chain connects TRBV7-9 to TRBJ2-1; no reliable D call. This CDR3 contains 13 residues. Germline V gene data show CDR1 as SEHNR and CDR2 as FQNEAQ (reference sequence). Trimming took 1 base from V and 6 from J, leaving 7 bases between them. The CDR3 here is CASSLVSVNEQFF. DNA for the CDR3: TGTGCCAGCAGCTTAGTGTCCGTCAATGAGCAGTTCTTC.

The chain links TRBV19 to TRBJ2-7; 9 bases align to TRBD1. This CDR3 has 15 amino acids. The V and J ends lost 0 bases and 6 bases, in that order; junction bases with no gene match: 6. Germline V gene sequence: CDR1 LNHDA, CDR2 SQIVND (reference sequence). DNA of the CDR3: TGTGCCAGTAGTATAGAAGGGGACAGGGTAAGCGAGCAGTACTTC. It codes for CASSIEGDRVSEQYF.

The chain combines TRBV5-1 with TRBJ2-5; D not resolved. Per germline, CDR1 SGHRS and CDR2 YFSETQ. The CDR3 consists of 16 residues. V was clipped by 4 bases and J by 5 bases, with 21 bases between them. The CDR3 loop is CASSHRPSEVAETQYF. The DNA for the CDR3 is TGCGCCAGCAGCCATCGGCCTTCAGAGGTGGCGGAGACCCAGTACTTC.

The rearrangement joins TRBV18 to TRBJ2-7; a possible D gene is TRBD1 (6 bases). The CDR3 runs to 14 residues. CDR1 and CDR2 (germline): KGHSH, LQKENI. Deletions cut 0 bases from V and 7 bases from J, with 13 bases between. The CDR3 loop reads CASSPPNRDDEQYF. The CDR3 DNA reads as TGTGCCAGCTCACCACCGAACAGGGACGATGAGCAGTACTTC.

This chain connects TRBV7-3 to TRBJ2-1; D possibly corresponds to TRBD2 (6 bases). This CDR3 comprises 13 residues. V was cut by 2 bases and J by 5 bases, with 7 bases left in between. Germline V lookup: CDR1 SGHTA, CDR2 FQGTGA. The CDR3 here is CASSLRRDNEQFF. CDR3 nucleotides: TGTGCCAGCAGCTTACGGAGGGACAATGAGCAGTTCTTC.

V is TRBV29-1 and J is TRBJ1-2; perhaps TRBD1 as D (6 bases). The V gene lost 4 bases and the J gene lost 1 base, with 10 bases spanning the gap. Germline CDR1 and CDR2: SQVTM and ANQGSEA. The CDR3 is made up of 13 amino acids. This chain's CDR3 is CSVVQGINYGYTF. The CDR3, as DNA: TGCAGCGTTGTACAGGGAATTAACTATGGCTACACCTTC.

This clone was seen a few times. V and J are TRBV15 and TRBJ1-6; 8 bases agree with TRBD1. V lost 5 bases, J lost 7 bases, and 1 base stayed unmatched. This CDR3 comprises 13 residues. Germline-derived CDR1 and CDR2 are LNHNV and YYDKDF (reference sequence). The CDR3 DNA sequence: TGTGCCACCAGCGGACAGGGCAATTCACCCCTCCACTTT. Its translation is CATSGQGNSPLHF.

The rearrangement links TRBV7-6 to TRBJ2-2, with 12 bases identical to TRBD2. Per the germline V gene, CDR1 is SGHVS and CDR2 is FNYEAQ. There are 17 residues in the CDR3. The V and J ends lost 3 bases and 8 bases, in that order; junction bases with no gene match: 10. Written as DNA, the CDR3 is TGTGCCAGCAGCTTCGCTCTAGCGGGGGGGCTCGGTGGGGAGCTGTTTTTT. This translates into CASSFALAGGLGGELFF.

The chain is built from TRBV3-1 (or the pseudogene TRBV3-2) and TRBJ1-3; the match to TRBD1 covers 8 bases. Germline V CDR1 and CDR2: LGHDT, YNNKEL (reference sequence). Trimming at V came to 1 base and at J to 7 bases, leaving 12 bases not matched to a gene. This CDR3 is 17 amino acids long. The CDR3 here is CASSQANRQGFGNTIYF. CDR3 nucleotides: TGTGCCAGCAGCCAAGCCAATCGACAGGGGTTTGGGAACACCATATATTTT.

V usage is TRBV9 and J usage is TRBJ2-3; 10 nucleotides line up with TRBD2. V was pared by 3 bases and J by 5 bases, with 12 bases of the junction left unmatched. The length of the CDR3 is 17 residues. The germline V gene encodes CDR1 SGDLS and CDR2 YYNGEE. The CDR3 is CASSARIAGGNKDTQYF. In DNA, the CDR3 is TGTGCCAGCAGCGCCAGGATAGCGGGGGGAAATAAAGATACGCAGTATTTT. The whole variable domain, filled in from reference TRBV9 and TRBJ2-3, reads DSGVTQTPKHLITATGQRVTLRCSPRSGDLSVYWYQQSLDQGLQFLIQYYNGEERAKGNILERFSAQQFPDLHSELNLSSLELGDSALYFCASSARIAGGNKDTQYFGPGTRLTVL.

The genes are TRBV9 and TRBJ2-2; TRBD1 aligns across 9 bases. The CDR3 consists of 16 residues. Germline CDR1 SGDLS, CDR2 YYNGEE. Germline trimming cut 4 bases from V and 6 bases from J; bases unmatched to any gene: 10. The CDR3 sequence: CASSIRDRVFPGELFF. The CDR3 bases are TGTGCCAGCAGCATCCGGGACAGGGTCTTCCCCGGGGAGCTGTTTTTT.

The CDR3, as DNA: TGTGCCACCAGTGATAACAGGGAATATGGCTACACCTTC. It is translated as CATSDNREYGYTF. The chain carries TRBV24-1 and TRBJ1-2; D may be TRBD1 (6 bases). CDR1 and CDR2 from the germline V gene are KGHDR and SFDVKD. V was trimmed by 3 bases and J by 5 bases, leaving 9 bases between them. This CDR3 spans 13 amino acids.

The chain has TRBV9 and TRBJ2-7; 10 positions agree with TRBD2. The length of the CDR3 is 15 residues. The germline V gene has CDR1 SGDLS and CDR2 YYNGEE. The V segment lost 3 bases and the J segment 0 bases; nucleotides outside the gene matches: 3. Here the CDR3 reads CASSASGSNSYEQYF. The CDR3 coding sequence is TGTGCCAGCAGCGCTAGCGGGAGCAACTCCTACGAGCAGTACTTC.

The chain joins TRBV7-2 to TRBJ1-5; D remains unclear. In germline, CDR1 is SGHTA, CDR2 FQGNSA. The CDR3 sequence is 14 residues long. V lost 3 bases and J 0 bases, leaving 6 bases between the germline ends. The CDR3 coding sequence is TGTGCCAGCAGCTTTTTATATAGCAATCAGCCCCAGCATTTT. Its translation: CASSFLYSNQPQHF.

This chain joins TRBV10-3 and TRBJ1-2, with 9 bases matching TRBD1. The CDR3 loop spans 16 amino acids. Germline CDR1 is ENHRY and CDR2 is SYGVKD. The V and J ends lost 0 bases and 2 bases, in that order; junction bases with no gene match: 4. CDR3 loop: CAISESDRGGNYGYTF. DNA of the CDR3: TGTGCCATCAGTGAGTCGGACAGGGGAGGGAACTATGGCTACACCTTC.

The CDR3 here is CASSLSFGNTIYF. DNA for the CDR3: TGTGCCAGCAGCTTATCTTTTGGAAACACCATATATTTT. V is TRBV7-8 and J is TRBJ1-3; D is undetermined. The germline V gene encodes CDR1 SGHVS and CDR2 FQNEAQ. This CDR3 contains 13 residues. Trimming took 2 bases from V and 3 from J, leaving 5 bases between them.

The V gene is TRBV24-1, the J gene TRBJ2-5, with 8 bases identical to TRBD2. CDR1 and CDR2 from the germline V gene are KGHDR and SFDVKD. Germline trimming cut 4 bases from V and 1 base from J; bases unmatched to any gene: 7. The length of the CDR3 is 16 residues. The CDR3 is CATSEGLAGFQETQYF. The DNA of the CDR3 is TGTGCCACCAGTGAAGGCCTAGCGGGTTTCCAAGAGACCCAGTACTTC.

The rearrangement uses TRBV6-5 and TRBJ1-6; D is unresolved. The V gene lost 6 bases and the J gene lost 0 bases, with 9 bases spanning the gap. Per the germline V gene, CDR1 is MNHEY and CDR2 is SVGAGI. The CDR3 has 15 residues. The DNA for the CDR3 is TGTGCCAGCAGACCAGAAAGCTCCTATAATTCACCCCTCCACTTT. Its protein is CASRPESSYNSPLHF.

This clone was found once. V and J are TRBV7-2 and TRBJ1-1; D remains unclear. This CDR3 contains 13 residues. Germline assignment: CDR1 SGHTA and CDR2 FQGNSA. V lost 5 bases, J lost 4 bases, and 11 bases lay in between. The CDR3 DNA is TGTGCCAGCAGCGTTAGTTGGAGCACTGAAGCTTTCTTT. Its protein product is CASSVSWSTEAFF.

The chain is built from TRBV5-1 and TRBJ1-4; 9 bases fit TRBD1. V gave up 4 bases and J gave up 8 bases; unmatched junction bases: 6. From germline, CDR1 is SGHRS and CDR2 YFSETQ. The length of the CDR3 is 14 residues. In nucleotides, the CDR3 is TGCGCCAGCAGCGGGGACAGGGAGGGCGAAAAACTGTTTTTT. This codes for CASSGDREGEKLFF.